A selection of T cell receptor beta chains follows, all from one sample in a study of cytomegalovirus exposure and HLA in healthy donors. Produced via immunoSEQ multiplex PCR; TCRdb's table is partial and in-frame only. The sample consists of roughly 330,000 clones, roughly 87% of them appearing once. Sequencing used PBMCs. The receptors were gathered from a woman in her twenties or thirties in good health and CMV-seropositive. CDR3s include the opening cysteine and the closing phenylalanine or tryptophan. Each record gives: D gene, CDR3 length, J gene, clone size, V gene, CDR3 protein, CDR3 DNA. A D gene is named only where the DNA matches it firmly. Not every row has a clone size; where given, it reads once, few, many or a size class.

d_gene: -
len: 19
j_gene: TRBJ1-1
abundance: -
v_gene: TRBV7-9
CDR3aa: CASSLAPPKPRRGNTEAFF
CDR3nt: TGTGCCAGCAGCTTAGCCCCTCCCAAGCCAAGGAGGGGGAACACTGAAGCTTTCTTT

d_gene: TRBD1
len: 16
j_gene: TRBJ2-1
abundance: once
v_gene: TRBV6-5
CDR3aa: CASSYSIPDRVNEQFF
CDR3nt: TGTGCCAGCAGTTACTCGATTCCCGACAGGGTGAATGAGCAGTTCTTC

d_gene: -
len: 15
j_gene: TRBJ2-7
abundance: -
v_gene: TRBV6-1
CDR3aa: CASSVGLADSYEQYF
CDR3nt: TGTGCCAGCAGTGTAGGGCTAGCCGACTCCTACGAGCAGTACTTC

d_gene: TRBD1
len: 15
j_gene: TRBJ2-3
abundance: -
v_gene: TRBV9
CDR3aa: CASSVGAGGADTQYF
CDR3nt: TGTGCCAGCAGCGTAGGGGCAGGGGGCGCAGATACGCAGTATTTT

d_gene: -
len: 13
j_gene: TRBJ1-6
abundance: -
v_gene: TRBV6-1
CDR3aa: CASSEASNSPLHF
CDR3nt: TGTGCCAGCAGTGAAGCTTCTAATTCACCCCTCCACTTT

d_gene: -
len: 15
j_gene: TRBJ1-4
abundance: -
v_gene: TRBV5-4
CDR3aa: CASSLGARVDEKLFF
CDR3nt: TGTGCCAGCAGCTTGGGCGCCCGAGTCGATGAAAAACTGTTTTTT

d_gene: -
len: 14
j_gene: TRBJ2-7
abundance: -
v_gene: TRBV6-5
CDR3aa: CASSYGNSAYEQYF
CDR3nt: TGTGCCAGCAGTTACGGTAACAGCGCCTACGAGCAGTACTTC

d_gene: -
len: 17
j_gene: TRBJ1-6
abundance: -
v_gene: TRBV10-1
CDR3aa: CASSESHVGGPGSPLHF
CDR3nt: TGCGCCAGCAGTGAGTCCCACGTGGGAGGACCCGGGTCACCCCTCCACTTT

d_gene: -
len: 12
j_gene: TRBJ1-2
abundance: -
v_gene: TRBV29-1
CDR3aa: CSVVGKNYGYTF
CDR3nt: TGCAGCGTTGTCGGGAAAAACTATGGCTACACCTTC

d_gene: -
len: 14
j_gene: TRBJ1-5
abundance: -
v_gene: TRBV2
CDR3aa: CASTRGGDNQPQHF
CDR3nt: TGTGCCAGCACCCGGGGAGGGGATAATCAGCCCCAGCATTTT

d_gene: -
len: 18
j_gene: TRBJ2-6
abundance: -
v_gene: TRBV5-5
CDR3aa: CASSGLGAIHSGANVLTF
CDR3nt: TGTGCCAGCAGCGGGTTGGGGGCTATTCACTCTGGGGCCAACGTCCTGACTTTC

d_gene: -
len: 14
j_gene: TRBJ2-5
abundance: -
v_gene: TRBV28
CDR3aa: CASSLPVAGETQYF
CDR3nt: TGTGCCAGCAGTCTACCAGTAGCTGGAGAGACCCAGTACTTC

d_gene: -
len: 14
j_gene: TRBJ2-1
abundance: -
v_gene: TRBV5-1
CDR3aa: CASSRGQTYNEQFF
CDR3nt: TGCGCCAGCAGCCGAGGACAGACCTACAATGAGCAGTTCTTC

d_gene: TRBD1
len: 16
j_gene: TRBJ1-6
abundance: -
v_gene: TRBV27
CDR3aa: CASSSPGQGYNSPLHF
CDR3nt: TGTGCCAGCAGTTCCCCGGGACAGGGGTATAATTCACCCCTCCACTTT

d_gene: TRBD2
len: 17
j_gene: TRBJ2-5
abundance: -
v_gene: TRBV28
CDR3aa: CASSPGTSGGAGETQYF
CDR3nt: TGTGCCAGCAGTCCCGGGACTAGCGGGGGAGCAGGAGAGACCCAGTACTTC

d_gene: -
len: 14
j_gene: TRBJ1-4
abundance: -
v_gene: TRBV5-1
CDR3aa: CASSFGATNEKLFF
CDR3nt: TGCGCCAGCAGCTTCGGAGCAACTAATGAAAAACTGTTTTTT

d_gene: -
len: 14
j_gene: TRBJ2-1
abundance: -
v_gene: TRBV15
CDR3aa: CATSGASSYNEQFF
CDR3nt: TGTGCCACCAGCGGGGCCAGCTCCTACAATGAGCAGTTCTTC

d_gene: -
len: 15
j_gene: TRBJ2-2
abundance: -
v_gene: TRBV9
CDR3aa: CASSPVGTNTGELFF
CDR3nt: TGTGCCAGCAGCCCAGTAGGGACTAACACCGGGGAGCTGTTTTTT

d_gene: TRBD2
len: 17
j_gene: TRBJ2-7
abundance: -
v_gene: TRBV4-2
CDR3aa: CASSQVSSGGTSYEQYF
CDR3nt: TGTGCCAGCAGCCAAGTGTCTAGCGGGGGGACCTCCTACGAGCAGTACTTC

d_gene: -
len: 14
j_gene: TRBJ2-5
abundance: -
v_gene: TRBV5-1
CDR3aa: CASRPGTAQETQYF
CDR3nt: TGCGCCAGCAGACCAGGGACGGCGCAAGAGACCCAGTACTTC

d_gene: TRBD1
len: 18
j_gene: TRBJ2-2
abundance: once
v_gene: TRBV2
CDR3aa: CASSEATGQGARTGELFF
CDR3nt: TGTGCCAGCAGTGAAGCGACGGGACAGGGGGCTCGCACCGGGGAGCTGTTTTTT

d_gene: -
len: 15
j_gene: TRBJ1-3
abundance: -
v_gene: TRBV4-3
CDR3aa: CASSQEGDLENTIYF
CDR3nt: TGCGCCAGCAGCCAAGAAGGGGATTTAGAAAACACCATATATTTT

d_gene: TRBD2
len: 13
j_gene: TRBJ2-5
abundance: -
v_gene: TRBV2
CDR3aa: CASRERGGETQYF
CDR3nt: TGTGCCAGCAGGGAGCGGGGGGGAGAGACCCAGTACTTC

d_gene: -
len: 10
j_gene: TRBJ2-3
abundance: once
v_gene: TRBV2
CDR3aa: CVPRPDTQYF
CDR3nt: TGTGTCCCACGGCCAGATACGCAGTATTTT

d_gene: TRBD1
len: 16
j_gene: TRBJ1-2
abundance: -
v_gene: TRBV4-3
CDR3aa: CASSPGQSPPNYGYTF
CDR3nt: TGCGCCAGCAGCCCGGGACAGTCGCCCCCTAACTATGGCTACACCTTC

d_gene: TRBD2
len: 13
j_gene: TRBJ2-7
abundance: -
v_gene: TRBV19
CDR3aa: CASRSGGGYEQYF
CDR3nt: TGTGCCAGTAGATCGGGCGGGGGGTACGAGCAGTACTTC

d_gene: TRBD2
len: 16
j_gene: TRBJ2-1
abundance: -
v_gene: TRBV11-2
CDR3aa: CASSLELAGLGNEQFF
CDR3nt: TGTGCCAGCAGCTTAGAACTAGCGGGATTAGGAAATGAGCAGTTCTTC

d_gene: TRBD1
len: 16
j_gene: TRBJ1-3
abundance: -
v_gene: TRBV6-5
CDR3aa: CASSFPTGRSGNTIYF
CDR3nt: TGTGCCAGCAGTTTCCCGACAGGGCGCTCTGGAAACACCATATATTTT

d_gene: -
len: 13
j_gene: TRBJ2-5
abundance: once
v_gene: TRBV6-5
CDR3aa: CASMGGVQETQYF
CDR3nt: TGTGCCAGCATGGGGGGAGTTCAAGAGACCCAGTACTTC

d_gene: -
len: 13
j_gene: TRBJ2-1
abundance: -
v_gene: TRBV27
CDR3aa: CASSLSPYNEQFF
CDR3nt: TGTGCCAGCAGTCTGAGCCCCTACAATGAGCAGTTCTTC

d_gene: TRBD1
len: 13
j_gene: TRBJ2-7
abundance: -
v_gene: TRBV13
CDR3aa: CASSPGTAYEQYF
CDR3nt: TGTGCCAGCAGCCCTGGGACAGCCTACGAGCAGTACTTC

d_gene: -
len: 12
j_gene: TRBJ1-2
abundance: -
v_gene: TRBV5-1
CDR3aa: CASSLEGTGYTF
CDR3nt: TGCGCCAGCAGCTTGGAGGGGACGGGCTACACCTTC

d_gene: -
len: 13
j_gene: TRBJ1-6
abundance: -
v_gene: TRBV7-2
CDR3aa: CASSLGTGTPLHF
CDR3nt: TGTGCCAGCAGCTTAGGAACAGGGACACCCCTCCACTTT

d_gene: -
len: 16
j_gene: TRBJ2-3
abundance: once
v_gene: TRBV27
CDR3aa: CASSLPGGRTTDTQYF
CDR3nt: TGTGCCAGCAGCCTCCCTGGGGGCAGGACCACAGATACGCAGTATTTT

d_gene: -
len: 13
j_gene: TRBJ2-7
abundance: -
v_gene: TRBV7-2
CDR3aa: CASANLPAYEQYF
CDR3nt: TGTGCCAGCGCCAATTTACCCGCCTACGAGCAGTACTTC

d_gene: TRBD1
len: 13
j_gene: TRBJ1-2
abundance: few
v_gene: TRBV28
CDR3aa: CASRATGGSGYTF
CDR3nt: TGTGCCAGCAGAGCTACAGGGGGTTCTGGCTACACCTTC

d_gene: TRBD1
len: 15
j_gene: TRBJ1-1
abundance: -
v_gene: TRBV2
CDR3aa: CASRGKGQPNTEAFF
CDR3nt: TGTGCCAGTAGGGGAAAGGGACAGCCGAACACTGAAGCTTTCTTT